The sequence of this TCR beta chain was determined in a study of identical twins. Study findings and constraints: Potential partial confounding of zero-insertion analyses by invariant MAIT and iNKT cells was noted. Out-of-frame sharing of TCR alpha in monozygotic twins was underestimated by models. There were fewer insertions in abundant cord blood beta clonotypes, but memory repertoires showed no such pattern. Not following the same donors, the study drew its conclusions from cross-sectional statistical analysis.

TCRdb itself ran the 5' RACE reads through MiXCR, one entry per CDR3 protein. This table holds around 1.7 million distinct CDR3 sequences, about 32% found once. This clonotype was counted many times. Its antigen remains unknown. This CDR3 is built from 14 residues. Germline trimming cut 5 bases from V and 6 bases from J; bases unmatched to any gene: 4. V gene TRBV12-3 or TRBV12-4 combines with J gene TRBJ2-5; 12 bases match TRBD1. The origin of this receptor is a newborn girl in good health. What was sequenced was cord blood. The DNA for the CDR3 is TGTGCCAGCAGTCTGGGACAGGGGGCAAAGACCCAGTACTTC. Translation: CASSLGQGAKTQYF.